This section outlines one T cell receptor (beta chain) sequence together with its context. The antigen is not known. These data belong to a study of T cell responses to AZD1222 COVID-19 vaccine. General study points: Spike-wide vaccine-associated CD4 TCRs dominated at 160-218 and 743-854.

Trimming stripped 5 bases from V and 0 bases from J, with 7 bases between. The CDR3 sequence is 13 residues long. Germline CDR1 reads LNHDA; CDR2 reads SQIVND (reference sequence). Assay: immunoSEQ multiplex PCR; the TCRdb copy retains only in-frame clones and omits some. In the table there are around 50,000 clones, about 86% of which are singletons. The sequence came from an adult in good health. The sequences come from peripheral blood, collected on day 0 of AZD1222 vaccination. This chain uses TRBV19 with TRBJ1-1, with D tentatively TRBD1 (5 bases). The CDR3 DNA sequence: TGTGCCAGTAGTGAACAGGTGAACACTGAAGCTTTCTTT. Translated, it gives CASSEQVNTEAFF.